The sequence of this T cell receptor (beta chain) was determined in a study of T cells expressing NK-cell markers. Study information: Of eight sequenced donors, seven were HCMV-seropositive and one HCMV-seronegative. Study-level results: Whether expanded NKG2C+ T cell clones were HCMV specific stayed uncertain. The contribution of dominant NKG2C+ clonotypes to CD8+ T cells in about 6 donors was about 1.0-7.0%.

5'RACE template switching with UMIs produced the TCR beta cDNA. One entry per CDR3 protein, without DNA, is what TCRdb gives after re-calling the 5' RACE reads. The sample holds about 380,000 distinct CDR3 sequences. On this clonotype: The antigen remains unidentified.

The receptor was derived from a man aged 18 to 69 in good health. The sequenced sample was blood T cells: a sorted CD56 or NKG2C T cell subset, CD4+ or CD8+ T cells, or bulk PBMC T cells (not recorded which).

The CDR3 sequence: CASSLGAAGKNYEQYF. This chain joins TRBV5-1 and TRBJ2-7; the TRBD2 assignment by TCRdb is unverifiable without DNA. This CDR3 comprises 16 residues. Germline CDR1 SGHRS, CDR2 YFSETQ.